Below are 7 T cell receptor beta chains sequenced from a single sample in a study of Ad26.COV2.S vaccination and SARS-CoV-2 variants. The treatment was: some 19 received Ad26.COV2.S at low or high dose, single or two shots; about five received placebo; per-sample allocation not given. Samples were taken on day 63 after the first vaccine or placebo injection. Profiling relied on immunoSEQ multiplex PCR, and the TCRdb table lists in-frame clones only, not all of them. Of under 550,000 clones in the sample, approximately 92% were seen once. The specimen comprised peripheral blood, sampled in a trial of Ad26.COV2.S vaccine versus placebo. All receptors come from a person between 18 and 60 years old who received the Ad26.COV2.S COVID-19 vaccine or a placebo.

The CDR3 loop is CASSVRGNLMWGNSQTEDHNEQFF. DNA for the CDR3: TGTGCCAGCAGCGTTAGAGGGAATTTAATGTGGGGTAATTCGCAAACGGAGGACCACAATGAGCAGTTCTTC. The chain is built from TRBV9 and TRBJ2-1; D is perhaps TRBD2 (5 bases). The V and J ends lost 2 bases and 5 bases respectively, with 41 bases between them. The CDR3 covers 24 residues. The germline gives CDR1 SGDLS, CDR2 YYNGEE.

The gene calls are TRBV6-2 or TRBV6-3 and TRBJ1-3; D remains ambiguous. Germline-derived CDR1 and CDR2 are MNHEY and SVGEGT. Trimming took off 4 bases at V and 0 bases at J, with 7 bases between the two ends. This CDR3 spans 14 amino acids. CDR3 loop: CASSSTASGNTIYF. The CDR3 DNA follows: TGTGCCAGCAGTTCAACAGCCTCTGGAAACACCATATATTTT.

The chain links TRBV29-1 to TRBJ2-3, with D unclear. Deletions cut 7 bases from V and 0 bases from J, with 17 bases between. Per germline, CDR1 SQVTM and CDR2 ANQGSEA. The CDR3 sequence is 15 residues long. This CDR3 is CSATHPMASTDTQYF. CDR3 coding DNA: TGCAGCGCCACCCACCCAATGGCCAGCACAGATACGCAGTATTTT.

This chain joins TRBV19 and TRBJ1-5; 7 positions match TRBD1. Germline assignment: CDR1 LNHDA and CDR2 SQIVND (reference sequence). After removal of 5 bases from V and 3 bases from J, the junction contained 10 bases not matched to a gene. This CDR3 region has 16 residues. CDR3 DNA sequence: TGTGCCAGTAGTGCCAGGGGGTCTGAGGACAATCAGCCCCAGCATTTT. This codes for CASSARGSEDNQPQHF.

The chain couples TRBV29-1 to TRBJ2-7; no firm D call. There are 11 residues in the CDR3. With 6 bases removed from V and 2 bases from J, the gap between germline ends came to 8 bases. Germline V gene sequence: CDR1 SQVTM, CDR2 ANQGSEA. CDR3 bases: TGCAGCGTCAAGGGTCCCTACGAGCAGTACTTC. Translating gives CSVKGPYEQYF.

In DNA form, the CDR3 reads TGTGCCAGCAGCGTAGATGGGATCTCCTACAATGAGCAGTTCTTC. Translated, it gives CASSVDGISYNEQFF. The rearrangement joins TRBV9 to TRBJ2-1; D is unresolved. CDR1 SGDLS and CDR2 YYNGEE come from the germline V gene. V shed 0 bases and J shed 0 bases, with 7 bases lying between them. The CDR3 has 15 residues. Combining the CDR3 with reference TRBV9 and TRBJ2-1 gives the whole variable domain DSGVTQTPKHLITATGQRVTLRCSPRSGDLSVYWYQQSLDQGLQFLIQYYNGEERAKGNILERFSAQQFPDLHSELNLSSLELGDSALYFCASSVDGISYNEQFFGPGTRLTVL.

The chain has TRBV11-3 and TRBJ2-7; TRBD1 matches 7 bases. This CDR3 is 14 amino acids long. With 5 bases clipped from V and 6 bases from J, the junction kept 10 bases outside the gene matches. In germline, CDR1 is SGHNT, CDR2 YENEEA. CDR3 nucleotide sequence: TGTGCCAGCAGCGAATCCGGGACAGAATCCGAGCAGTACTTC. Translating gives CASSESGTESEQYF.